A selection of T cell receptor beta chains follows, all from one sample in a study of CD8 T cells in ankylosing spondylitis. Via MiXCR, TCRdb re-called the 5' RACE reads, giving one row per CDR3 protein. The repertoire has about 220,000 distinct CDR3 sequences, approximately 24% of them found once; the top ten carry under 7%. Sequenced: blood, either unsorted or a sorted T cell fraction (not recorded which). These receptor sequences come from a male donor with ankylosing spondylitis or in good health (not recorded which). Each CDR3 is given with its conserved first and last residue. The order of the fields is D gene, clone size, CDR3 length, V gene, J gene, CDR3 protein, CDR3 DNA. The D gene is left open where the match is weak. Size is omitted from some rows. Given values are once, few, many or a class for expanded clones.

-,-,15,TRBV20-1,TRBJ2-6,CSASSGASGANVLTF,TGCAGTGCTAGCTCAGGCGCCTCTGGGGCCAACGTCCTGACTTTC
-,few,13,TRBV29-1,TRBJ1-1,CSVFRVANTEAFF,TGCAGCGTTTTCAGGGTTGCGAACACTGAAGCTTTCTTT
-,many,14,TRBV4-3,TRBJ2-1,CASSQENGLGEQFF,TGCGCCAGCAGCCAAGAGAACGGGTTGGGGGAGCAGTTCTTC
-,-,15,TRBV27,TRBJ2-3,CASSSPAFGRDTQYF,TGTGCCAGCAGTTCACCGGCTTTTGGTCGGGATACGCAGTATTTT
-,many,13,TRBV12-3/TRBV12-4,TRBJ2-5,CASLPSGAKTQYF,TGTGCCAGCCTCCCATCGGGGGCGAAGACCCAGTACTTC
TRBD1,-,13,TRBV20-1,TRBJ2-7,CSAFLTGGYEQYF,TGCAGTGCTTTCCTGACAGGGGGATACGAGCAGTACTTC
TRBD1,few,14,TRBV20-1,TRBJ2-1,CSARLRDRYNEQFF,TGCAGTGCTCGCCTCCGGGACAGGTACAATGAGCAGTTCTTC
TRBD2,few,13,TRBV20-1,TRBJ2-1,CSALGLAGVEQFF,TGCAGTGCTCTGGGACTAGCGGGAGTTGAGCAGTTCTTC
TRBD2,once,17,TRBV20-1,TRBJ2-1,CCARSDHSGRSVNEQFF,TGCTGCGCCCGTTCAGACCATAGCGGGAGGTCTGTTAATGAGCAGTTCTTC
-,many,15,TRBV3-1,TRBJ2-7,CASSQAPGSTYEQYF,TGTGCCAGCAGCCAAGCCCCGGGATCCACCTACGAGCAGTACTTC
-,many,15,TRBV28,TRBJ2-2,CASSLPRGGAGELFF,TGTGCCAGCAGTTTACCCAGGGGAGGTGCCGGGGAGCTGTTTTTT
TRBD1,-,17,TRBV4-2,TRBJ2-5,CASSQLRTGESGETQYF,TGTGCCAGCAGCCAACTTAGGACAGGGGAGTCGGGAGAGACCCAGTACTTC
-,many,13,TRBV5-5,TRBJ1-2,CASSFQGTYGYTF,TGTGCCAGCAGCTTTCAGGGAACCTATGGCTACACCTTC
-,many,15,TRBV5-6,TRBJ1-1,CASSLVRAGATEAFF,TGTGCCAGCAGCTTGGTACGGGCCGGGGCCACTGAAGCTTTCTTT
TRBD2,few,14,TRBV29-1,TRBJ2-3,CSVALAATVGTQYF,TGCAGCGTTGCCCTAGCGGCCACGGTGGGTACGCAGTATTTT
-,few,13,TRBV29-1,TRBJ2-7,CSVEDSGQPRQYF,TGCAGCGTTGAAGATTCGGGGCAACCGCGGCAGTACTTC
TRBD1,-,17,TRBV6-5,TRBJ2-7,CASSYARTGTGIYEQYF,TGTGCCAGCAGTTACGCTAGGACCGGGACAGGGATCTACGAGCAGTACTTC
-,-,13,TRBV4-2,TRBJ2-1,CASSRASDNEQFF,TGTGCCAGCAGCCGGGCTAGCGACAATGAGCAGTTCTTC
TRBD1,-,12,TRBV12-3/TRBV12-4,TRBJ2-1,CASSWDSAEQFF,TGTGCCAGCAGTTGGGACAGCGCCGAGCAGTTCTTC
TRBD1,-,15,TRBV27,TRBJ1-1,CASSLTGQRNLEAFF,TGTGCCAGCAGTCTAACGGGACAGCGAAACCTTGAAGCTTTCTTT
TRBD2,once,15,TRBV5-1,TRBJ2-5,CASSSQAGLGETQYF,TGCGCCAGCAGCTCTCAAGCGGGGCTAGGGGAGACCCAGTACTTC
-,-,16,TRBV12-3/TRBV12-4,TRBJ2-1,CASSLGSQIGNNEQFF,TGTGCCAGCAGTTTAGGGTCCCAGATCGGAAACAATGAGCAGTTCTTC
-,many,12,TRBV10-3,TRBJ1-1,CAAATVNTEAFF,TGTGCCGCAGCGACAGTGAACACTGAAGCTTTCTTT
TRBD1,-,13,TRBV10-3,TRBJ1-5,CAISGTGDQPQHF,TGTGCCATCAGCGGGACAGGGGATCAGCCCCAGCATTTT
TRBD2,many,14,TRBV10-3,TRBJ2-3,CAIRGLAGADTQYF,TGTGCCATCAGGGGACTAGCGGGAGCAGATACGCAGTATTTT
-,few,12,TRBV29-1,TRBJ1-5,CSVGDRHQPQHF,TGCAGCGTTGGGGACCGCCATCAGCCCCAGCATTTT
-,-,13,TRBV12-3/TRBV12-4,TRBJ2-1,CASSSTSYNEQFF,TGTGCCAGCAGCTCTACATCATACAATGAGCAGTTCTTC
-,many,15,TRBV18,TRBJ2-3,CASSLGLAGPDTQYF,TGTGCCAGCTCACTTGGACTCGCCGGACCAGATACGCAGTATTTT
TRBD1,few,13,TRBV18,TRBJ1-5,CASSRGGTQPQHF,TGTGCCAGCTCACGAGGGGGCACTCAGCCCCAGCATTTT
-,few,16,TRBV27,TRBJ2-1,CASSLPGSSSYNEQFF,TGTGCCAGCAGCCTCCCCGGGAGTAGCTCCTACAATGAGCAGTTCTTC
TRBD1,-,13,TRBV20-1,TRBJ2-1,CSARLPQGSEQFF,TGCAGTGCTAGACTCCCACAGGGGTCTGAGCAGTTCTTC
-,many,16,TRBV15,TRBJ2-5,CATSRRLGTVKETQYF,TGTGCCACCAGCAGGCGACTAGGGACAGTGAAAGAGACCCAGTACTTC
TRBD2,-,16,TRBV18,TRBJ2-7,CASSRDASGSSYEQYF,TGTGCCAGCTCACGGGATGCTAGCGGGAGCTCCTACGAGCAGTACTTC
TRBD2,-,14,TRBV29-1,TRBJ2-3,CSVDLAGVGDTQYF,TGCAGCGTTGATCTAGCGGGAGTGGGAGATACGCAGTATTTT
-,many,13,TRBV12-3/TRBV12-4,TRBJ2-1,CASSLDGPNEQFF,TGTGCCAGCAGTTTAGACGGGCCCAATGAGCAGTTCTTC